A single sample gave rise to the 23 T cell receptor beta chains below, sequenced in a study of T cell repertoires in ileal Crohn's disease (dated by TCRdb to between 2019 and 2020). The library was generated by the immunoSEQ multiplex PCR assay. TCRdb provides this immuneACCESS table in a form limited to in-frame rearrangements. Some clones are lacking; in checked studies, under half of them reflect an unresolved V gene, and why the rest are absent is not known. This sample lists roughly 60,000 clones; 70% to 90% were detected once. Around 2% of the sample goes to the ten largest clones. What the time point label conveys for this sample: neoterminal ileum biopsy at postoperative endoscopy, about 6 months after surgery. The sequenced material came from ileal tissue. Source of these receptors: an adult with Crohn's disease.

The chain is built from TRBV4-2 and TRBJ1-2; the match to TRBD1 covers 8 bases. Germline CDR1 LGHNA, CDR2 YNFKEQ. This CDR3 contains 19 residues. The trim removed 3 bases at V and 1 base at J, leaving 16 bases unmatched. In DNA form, the CDR3 reads TGTGCCAGCAGCCACTTCCCGGGACAGGCGGAACGAAATAACTATGGCTACACCTTC. Protein: CASSHFPGQAERNNYGYTF.

This clone is a singleton in its sample. The chain is built from TRBV30 and TRBJ2-5; a possible D gene is TRBD1 (8 bases). Germline V CDR1 and CDR2: GTSNPN, SVGIG (reference sequence). This CDR3 has 13 amino acids. Trimming removed 7 bases at V and 5 bases at J, with 17 bases between. CDR3 sequence: CAFKTQGGETQYF. The CDR3 nucleotides are TGTGCCTTTAAAACACAGGGGGGGGAGACCCAGTACTTC. Together with reference TRBV30 and TRBJ2-5, the CDR3 gives the full variable domain: SQTIHQWPATLVQPVGSPLSLECTVEGTSNPNLYWYRQAAGRGLQLLFYSVGIGQISSEVPQNLSASRPQDRQFILSSKKLLLSDSGFYLCAFKTQGGETQYFGPGTRLLVL.

The CDR3 nucleotides are TGTGCCAGCAGTGATTCCGTAACGTACGAGGAGACCCAGTACTTC. This codes for CASSDSVTYEETQYF. The chain recombines TRBV2 with TRBJ2-5, with D uncertain. The V gene lost 3 bases and the J gene lost 5 bases, with 16 bases spanning the gap. The CDR3 length is 15 residues. CDR1 is SNHLY and CDR2 is FYNNEI in the germline V gene.

A few counts support this clone. This likely comes from a read error, as the CDR3 has no conserved phenylalanine or tryptophan at its end. The DNA is left out, because the CDR3 cannot be placed on it with certainty; the CDR3 is given as TCRdb lists it. J is TRBJ1-2 and V is TRBV6-1; whether TRBD1, the table's D call, matches the DNA was not checked. Germline V gives CDR1 MNHNS, CDR2 SASEGT. The CDR3 adds up to 8 amino acids, both ends counted. The CDR3 here is CASGPGFL.

The V gene is TRBV7-6, the J gene TRBJ1-1; perhaps TRBD1 as D (6 bases). CDR1 is SGHVS, CDR2 FNYEAQ, per germline. The CDR3 consists of 15 residues. The V and J ends lost 2 bases and 8 bases respectively, with 18 bases between them. CDR3: CASSLSTQGDREAFF. The CDR3 DNA sequence: TGTGCCAGCAGCTTATCGACACAGGGAGATCGGGAAGCTTTCTTT. Full variable domain (missing parts from reference TRBV7-6 and TRBJ1-1): GAGVSQSPRYKVTKRGQDVALRCDPISGHVSLYWYRQALGQGPEFLTYFNYEAQQDKSGLPNDRFSAERPEGSISTLTIQRTEQRDSAMYRCASSLSTQGDREAFFGQGTRLTVV.

The genes are TRBV29-1 and TRBJ1-1, with D maybe TRBD1 (6 bases). Trimming removed 6 bases at V and 0 bases at J, with 11 bases between. The CDR3 consists of 13 residues. Looked up from germline, CDR1 is SQVTM and CDR2 is ANQGSEA. For the CDR3, the DNA is TGCAGCGTCCGGACAGCCTTGAACACTGAAGCTTTCTTT. Its translation: CSVRTALNTEAFF.

This rearrangement joins TRBV6-5 to TRBJ2-5, with D possibly TRBD2 on 6 matching bases. Germline lookup yields CDR1 MNHEY and CDR2 SVGAGI. V lost 1 base and J lost 5, with 11 bases in between. The CDR3 has 14 amino acids. CDR3 residues: CASSYYGRTETQYF. The CDR3 DNA reads TGTGCCAGCAGTTACTACGGGAGAACTGAGACCCAGTACTTC.

The chain carries TRBV7-8 and TRBJ2-7, with TRBD1 as a possible D gene (6 bases). Trimming removed 2 bases at V and 7 bases at J, with 15 bases between. The CDR3 contains 14 residues. CDR1 and CDR2 from the germline V gene are SGHVS and FQNEAQ. In nucleotides, the CDR3 is TGTGCCAGCAGCTTAAGGGCCAGGGGCGGTGAGCAGTACGTC. Translation: CASSLRARGGEQYV.

The CDR3 protein is CASSFGTGSTDTQYF. CDR3 bases: TGCGCCAGCAGCTTCGGGACAGGGAGCACAGATACGCAGTATTTT. The chain is built from TRBV5-1 and TRBJ2-3; 9 positions match TRBD1. The CDR3 totals 15 residues. The germline gives CDR1 SGHRS, CDR2 YFSETQ. V lost 2 bases to trimming and J lost 0 bases; unmatched junction nucleotides: 1.

The rearrangement uses TRBV6-1 and TRBJ2-3; 7 bases line up with TRBD1. V lost 4 bases and J lost 2; bases outside the gene matches: 6. The CDR3 totals 15 residues. CDR1 is MNHNS and CDR2 is SASEGT in the germline V gene. The CDR3 spells CASSAGQSTTDTQYF. CDR3 nucleotides: TGTGCCAGCAGTGCGGGACAGAGTACCACAGATACGCAGTATTTT.

This sequence joins TRBV9 and TRBJ2-3; 7 bases are shared with TRBD1. The length of the CDR3 is 16 residues. CDR1 and CDR2 (germline): SGDLS, YYNGEE. With V trimmed by 0 bases and J by 5 bases, 9 bases remained unmatched. The CDR3: CASSVASTGVVDTQYF. DNA for the CDR3: TGTGCCAGCAGCGTAGCAAGTACAGGGGTGGTAGATACGCAGTATTTT.

The chain is built from TRBV5-1 and TRBJ2-2; 7 nucleotides match TRBD2. The CDR3 covers 13 residues. Trimming removed 5 bases from V and 6 bases from J; junction bases left unmatched: 4. The V gene's germline CDR1 is SGHRS and CDR2 YFSETQ. The CDR3 protein is CASRPSGAGELFF. CDR3 DNA: TGCGCCAGCAGGCCTAGCGGTGCCGGGGAGCTGTTTTTT.

The V and J genes are TRBV30 and TRBJ1-1, with unresolved D. V gave up 3 bases and J gave up 7 bases, with 9 bases separating them. This CDR3 contains 11 residues. Germline V gene data show CDR1 as GTSNPN and CDR2 as SVGIG (reference sequence). This CDR3 is CAWSGVDEAFF. The CDR3 bases are TGTGCCTGGAGCGGGGTTGATGAAGCTTTCTTT. The entire variable domain, with the rest obtained from reference TRBV30 and TRBJ1-1, is as follows: SQTIHQWPATLVQPVGSPLSLECTVEGTSNPNLYWYRQAAGRGLQLLFYSVGIGQISSEVPQNLSASRPQDRQFILSSKKLLLSDSGFYLCAWSGVDEAFFGQGTRLTVV.

The rearrangement uses TRBV14 and TRBJ1-6; no reliable D call. V was cut by 2 bases and J by 0 bases, with 8 bases left in between. The CDR3 length is 16 residues. Germline V gene data show CDR1 as SGHDN and CDR2 as FVKESK. The CDR3 DNA reads TGTGCCAGCAGCCAAATCGGGAGCTCCTATAATTCACCCCTCCACTTT. It specifies CASSQIGSSYNSPLHF.

V usage is TRBV6-5 and J usage is TRBJ2-1, with 7 bases aligning to TRBD2. The J segment lost 6 bases and the V segment lost 6 bases, leaving 11 bases of the junction unmatched. The CDR3 covers 15 residues. Germline V gene sequence: CDR1 MNHEY, CDR2 SVGAGI. The CDR3: CASSSVGGSFNEQFF. DNA of the CDR3: TGTGCCAGCAGCTCGGTGGGCGGGAGCTTCAATGAGCAGTTCTTC.

The chain couples TRBV7-9 to TRBJ1-1; 9 bases match TRBD1. The CDR3 sequence is 15 residues long. Germline V gene data show CDR1 as SEHNR and CDR2 as FQNEAQ (reference sequence). After removal of 5 bases from V and 8 bases from J, the junction contained 12 bases not matched to a gene. The CDR3 sequence: CASSSLGQGGREAFF. The CDR3 DNA is TGTGCCAGCAGCAGCCTGGGACAGGGAGGAAGGGAAGCTTTCTTT.

This chain joins TRBV27 and TRBJ1-5; unclear D gene. V lost 5 bases to trimming and J lost 1 base, with 12 bases between them. The CDR3 is 15 amino acids. The germline gives CDR1 MNHEY, CDR2 SMNVEV (reference sequence). The CDR3 here is CASSLTTYSNQPQHF. CDR3 in DNA: TGTGCCAGCAGTCTGACTACTTACAGCAATCAGCCCCAGCATTTT.

This clone has just a few counts. The chain carries TRBV10-1 and TRBJ1-5; possible D gene TRBD1, 5 bases. Germline CDR1 reads WNHNN; CDR2 reads SYGVQD (reference sequence). Trimming stripped 4 bases from V and 5 bases from J, with 12 bases between. The CDR3 contains 14 residues. Here the CDR3 DNA reads TGCGCCAGCAGTGCCTCTGGGGGGGATCAGCCCCAGCATTTT. Translation: CASSASGGDQPQHF.

V and J are TRBV9 and TRBJ2-3; TRBD2 aligns across 8 bases. The CDR3 loop spans 16 amino acids. The ends lost 3 bases at V and 5 bases at J; junction bases unmatched: 11. The germline CDR1 and CDR2 sequences are SGDLS and YYNGEE. The CDR3 protein is CASSASNVAGLDTQYF. In DNA, the CDR3 is TGTGCCAGCAGCGCCTCAAACGTAGCGGGATTAGATACGCAGTATTTT.

The rearrangement joins TRBV6-1 to TRBJ2-7; possibly TRBD2 for D (6 bases). The ends were cut back, 6 bases at V and 6 bases at J, with 15 bases in the middle. The germline V gene has CDR1 MNHNS and CDR2 SASEGT. This CDR3 contains 13 residues. The CDR3 coding sequence is TGTGCCAGCAGCCGTGAGCAGCGGGTCGAGCAGTACTTC. Its translation: CASSREQRVEQYF.

V and J are TRBV7-2 and TRBJ2-3; D is uncertain. Trimming shortened V by 1 base and J by 3 bases, and 8 bases separated the two germline ends. The germline V gene encodes CDR1 SGHTA and CDR2 FQGNSA. CDR3 length: 14 residues. Here the CDR3 reads CASSLVRSTDTQYF. For the CDR3, the DNA is TGTGCCAGCAGCTTAGTCCGTTCGACAGATACGCAGTATTTT.

V gene TRBV27 combines with J gene TRBJ2-7, with a possible D match to TRBD1 (5 bases). Germline CDR1 MNHEY, CDR2 SMNVEV (reference sequence). With 5 bases removed from V and 4 bases from J, the gap between germline ends came to 18 bases. The CDR3 totals 15 residues. The DNA for the CDR3 is TGTGCCAGCAGTGGAGAAACAGGCGCGCTATACGAGCAGTACTTC. As protein: CASSGETGALYEQYF.

V is TRBV27 and J is TRBJ2-7, with 7 bases fitting TRBD1. Germline trimming cut 5 bases from V and 6 bases from J; bases unmatched to any gene: 10. Germline V lookup: CDR1 MNHEY, CDR2 SMNVEV (reference sequence). The CDR3 totals 14 residues. The CDR3 coding sequence is TGTGCCAGCAGTCCCCGGACAGGTAGGCTCGAGCAGTACTTC. This translates into CASSPRTGRLEQYF.